This TCR beta chain is from a study of shared clonotypes between healthy human individuals. The study, taken as a whole, reports: Between a few donors, naive CD4 clonotypes were shared at a level of around 4.8%. Among the subsets, naive ones generally showed larger estimated richness than memory ones.

This clone was counted many times. Its antigen is undetermined. Losses at the gene ends were 1 base for V and 12 bases for J; bases not matched to a gene: 6. CDR1 is SGHTA, CDR2 FQGNSA, per germline. The CDR3 sequence is 13 residues long. Donors, without exception, were Caucasian adults residing in Nashville, Tennessee. The run depth of the assay was deep. Profiled with immunoSEQ multiplex PCR; TCRdb holds only in-frame clones, not every one. Counted here are some 660,000 clones, 60% to 75% occurring once; the ten biggest clones make up around 1.7%. Sequences were obtained from memory CD4+ T cells sorted from blood. The subset here: CD45RA-negative fraction. The chain links TRBV7-2 to TRBJ2-1, with 7 bases matching TRBD2. This receptor was identified in a woman in her twenties or thirties in good health. The CDR3 here is CASSLGGRERQFF. CDR3 bases: TGTGCCAGCAGCTTAGGAGGGCGGGAGCGGCAGTTCTTC.